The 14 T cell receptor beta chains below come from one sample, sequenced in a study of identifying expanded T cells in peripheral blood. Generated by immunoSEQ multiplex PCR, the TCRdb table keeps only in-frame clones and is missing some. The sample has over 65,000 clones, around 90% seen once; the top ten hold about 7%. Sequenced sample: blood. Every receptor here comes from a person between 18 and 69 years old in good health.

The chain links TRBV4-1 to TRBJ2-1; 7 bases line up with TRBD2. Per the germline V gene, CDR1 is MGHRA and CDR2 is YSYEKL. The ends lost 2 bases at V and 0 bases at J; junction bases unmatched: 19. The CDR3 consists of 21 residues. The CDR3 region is CASSQTGPTVAGLSSYNEQFF. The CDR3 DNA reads TGCGCCAGCAGCCAAACCGGGCCCACAGTAGCGGGCCTTAGCTCCTACAATGAGCAGTTCTTC.

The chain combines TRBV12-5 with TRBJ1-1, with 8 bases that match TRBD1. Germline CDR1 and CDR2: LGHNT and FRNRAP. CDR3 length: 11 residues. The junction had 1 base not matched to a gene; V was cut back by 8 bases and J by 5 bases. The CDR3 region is CASQGATEAFF. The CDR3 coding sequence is TGTGCTAGTCAGGGGGCGACTGAAGCTTTCTTT.

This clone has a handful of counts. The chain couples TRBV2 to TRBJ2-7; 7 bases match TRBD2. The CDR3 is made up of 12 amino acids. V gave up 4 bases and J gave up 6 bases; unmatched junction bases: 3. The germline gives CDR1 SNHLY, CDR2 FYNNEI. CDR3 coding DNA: TGTGCCAGCAGTGGCAGGGAGGGCGAGCAGTACTTC. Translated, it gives CASSGREGEQYF. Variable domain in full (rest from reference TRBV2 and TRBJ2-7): EPEVTQTPSHQVTQMGQEVILRCVPISNHLYFYWYRQILGQKVEFLVSFYNNEISEKSEIFDDQFSVERPDGSNFTLKIRSTKLEDSAMYFCASSGREGEQYFGPGTRLTVT.

The chain's CDR3 is CASSPSAGGHNEQFF. The CDR3 DNA reads as TGTGCCAGCTCACCCTCAGCGGGGGGTCACAATGAGCAGTTCTTC. The chain has TRBV18 and TRBJ2-1, with 9 positions matching TRBD2. V shed 3 bases and J 5 bases; nucleotides not matched to a gene: 5. The CDR3 consists of 15 residues. Germline V gene lookup returns CDR1 KGHSH and CDR2 LQKENI.

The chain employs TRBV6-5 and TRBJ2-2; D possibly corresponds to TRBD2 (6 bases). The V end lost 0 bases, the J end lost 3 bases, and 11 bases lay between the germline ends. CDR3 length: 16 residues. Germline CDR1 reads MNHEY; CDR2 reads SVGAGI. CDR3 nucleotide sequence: TGTGCCAGCAGTTACTCTTCGGGGGTCGACACCGGGGAGCTGTTTTTT. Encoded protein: CASSYSSGVDTGELFF.

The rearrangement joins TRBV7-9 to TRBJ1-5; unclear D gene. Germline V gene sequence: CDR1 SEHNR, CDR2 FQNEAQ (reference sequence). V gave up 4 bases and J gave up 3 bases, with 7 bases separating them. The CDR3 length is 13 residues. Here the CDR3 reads CASSSSANQPQHF. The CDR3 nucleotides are TGTGCCAGCAGCTCTTCCGCCAATCAGCCCCAGCATTTT.

The CDR3, as DNA: TGTGCCATCAGTGAGTCACCGGGAGGGCCCGACGGGGAGCTGTTTTTT. As protein: CAISESPGGPDGELFF. The chain carries TRBV10-3 and TRBJ2-2, with 8 bases that match TRBD2. This CDR3 comprises 16 residues. CDR1 and CDR2 from the germline V gene are ENHRY and SYGVKD. The V and J ends lost 0 bases and 7 bases, in that order; junction bases with no gene match: 7.

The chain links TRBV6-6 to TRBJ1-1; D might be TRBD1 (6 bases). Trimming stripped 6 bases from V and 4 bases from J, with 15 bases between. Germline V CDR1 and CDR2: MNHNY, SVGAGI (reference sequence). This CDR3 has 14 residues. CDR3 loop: CASSPNRDTTEAFF. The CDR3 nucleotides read TGTGCCAGCAGCCCCAACAGGGATACCACTGAAGCTTTCTTT.

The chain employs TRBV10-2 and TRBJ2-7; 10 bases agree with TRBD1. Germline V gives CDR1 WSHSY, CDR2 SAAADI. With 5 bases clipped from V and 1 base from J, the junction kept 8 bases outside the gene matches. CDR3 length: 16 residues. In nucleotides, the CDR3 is TGCGCCAGCAGTCGGACAGGGGGTATGCAATCCTACGAGCAGTACTTC. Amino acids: CASSRTGGMQSYEQYF.

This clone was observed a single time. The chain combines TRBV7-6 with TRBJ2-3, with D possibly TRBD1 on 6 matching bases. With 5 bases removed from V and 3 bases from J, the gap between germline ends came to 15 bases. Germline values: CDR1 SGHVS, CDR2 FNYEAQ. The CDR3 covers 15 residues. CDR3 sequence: CASSKTGFKTDTQYF. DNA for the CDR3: TGTGCCAGCAGCAAAACAGGGTTCAAAACAGATACGCAGTATTTT.

DNA of the CDR3: TGTGCCAGCAGCTTAGACATGGCGAGTCAGCCCCAGCATTTT. Translated: CASSLDMASQPQHF. The chain combines TRBV7-9 with TRBJ1-5; D is uncertain. The germline gives CDR1 SEHNR, CDR2 FQNEAQ (reference sequence). This CDR3 contains 14 residues. V was shortened by 1 base and J by 6 bases, with 10 bases between the two germline ends.

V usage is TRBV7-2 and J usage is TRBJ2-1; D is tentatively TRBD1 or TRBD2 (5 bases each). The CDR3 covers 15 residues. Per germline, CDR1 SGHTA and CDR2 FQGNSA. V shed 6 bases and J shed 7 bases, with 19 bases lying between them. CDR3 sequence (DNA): TGTGCCAGCAGGCCTCCCGGGACGCCTCGGAATGAGCAGTTCTTC. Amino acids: CASRPPGTPRNEQFF.

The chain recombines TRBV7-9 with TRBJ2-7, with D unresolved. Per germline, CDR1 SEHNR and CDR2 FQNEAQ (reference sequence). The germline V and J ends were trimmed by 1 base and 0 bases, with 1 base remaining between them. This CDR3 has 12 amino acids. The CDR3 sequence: CASSLGSYEQYF. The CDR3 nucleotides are TGTGCCAGCAGCTTAGGCTCCTACGAGCAGTACTTC.

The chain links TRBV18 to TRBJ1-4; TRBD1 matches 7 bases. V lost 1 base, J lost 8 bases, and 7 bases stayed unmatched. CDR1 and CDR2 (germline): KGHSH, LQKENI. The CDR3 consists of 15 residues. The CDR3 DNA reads TGTGCCAGCTCACCACAGGAGGGGGCAGGGGAAAAACTGTTTTTT. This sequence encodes CASSPQEGAGEKLFF.